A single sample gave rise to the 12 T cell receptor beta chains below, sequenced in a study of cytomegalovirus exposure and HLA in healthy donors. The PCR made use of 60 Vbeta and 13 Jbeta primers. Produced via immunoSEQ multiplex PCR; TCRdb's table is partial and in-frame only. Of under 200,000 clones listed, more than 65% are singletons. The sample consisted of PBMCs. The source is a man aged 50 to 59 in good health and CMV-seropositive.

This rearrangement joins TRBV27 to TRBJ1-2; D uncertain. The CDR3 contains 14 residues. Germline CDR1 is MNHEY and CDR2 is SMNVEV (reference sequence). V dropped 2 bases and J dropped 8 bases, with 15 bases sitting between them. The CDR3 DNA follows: TGTGCCAGCAGTTTAAGGCTGCAGCGGCGGGGCTACACCTTC. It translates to CASSLRLQRRGYTF.

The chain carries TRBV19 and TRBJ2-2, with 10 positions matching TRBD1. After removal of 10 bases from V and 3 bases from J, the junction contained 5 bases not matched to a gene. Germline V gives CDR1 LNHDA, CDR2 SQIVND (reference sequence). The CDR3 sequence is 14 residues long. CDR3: CATEGTGDTGELFF. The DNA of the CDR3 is TGTGCCACCGAGGGGACAGGGGACACCGGGGAGCTGTTTTTT.

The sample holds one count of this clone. Here the CDR3 DNA reads TGTGCCAGCAGCTCCGGACTAGCGGGGCAAGAGACCCAGTACTTC. Amino acids: CASSSGLAGQETQYF. The rearrangement links TRBV5-5 to TRBJ2-5; 12 bases agree with TRBD2. After removal of 3 bases from V and 2 bases from J, the junction contained 2 bases not matched to a gene. CDR1 is SGHKS and CDR2 is YYEKEE in the germline V gene (reference sequence). CDR3 length: 15 residues.

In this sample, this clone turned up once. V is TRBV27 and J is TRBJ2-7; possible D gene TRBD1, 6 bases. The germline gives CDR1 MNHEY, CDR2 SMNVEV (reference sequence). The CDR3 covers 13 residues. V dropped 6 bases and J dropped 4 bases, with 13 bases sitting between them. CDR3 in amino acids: CASSDRSFYEQYF. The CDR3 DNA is TGTGCCAGCAGCGACAGGTCCTTTTACGAGCAGTACTTC.

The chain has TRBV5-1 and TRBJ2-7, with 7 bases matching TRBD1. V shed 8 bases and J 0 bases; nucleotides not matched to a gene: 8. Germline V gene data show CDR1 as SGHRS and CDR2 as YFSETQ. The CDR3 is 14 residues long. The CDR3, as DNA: TGCGCCAGTTTCCGGGACAGTGACTCCTACGAGCAGTACTTC. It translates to CASFRDSDSYEQYF.

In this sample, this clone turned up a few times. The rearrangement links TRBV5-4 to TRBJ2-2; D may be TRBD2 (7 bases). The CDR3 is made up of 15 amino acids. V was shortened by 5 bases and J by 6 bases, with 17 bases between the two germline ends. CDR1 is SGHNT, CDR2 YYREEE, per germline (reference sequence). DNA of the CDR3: TGTGCCAGCAGAAGACGGGGGGCCGGGGCCGGGGAGCTGTTTTTT. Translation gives CASRRRGAGAGELFF.

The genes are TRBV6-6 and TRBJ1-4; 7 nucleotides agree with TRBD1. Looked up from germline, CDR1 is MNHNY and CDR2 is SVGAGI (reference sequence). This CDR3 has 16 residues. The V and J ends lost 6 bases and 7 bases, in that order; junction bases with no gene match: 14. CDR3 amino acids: CASSPVGIGGVEKLFF. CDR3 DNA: TGTGCCAGCAGCCCCGTCGGGATAGGGGGCGTTGAAAAACTGTTTTTT.

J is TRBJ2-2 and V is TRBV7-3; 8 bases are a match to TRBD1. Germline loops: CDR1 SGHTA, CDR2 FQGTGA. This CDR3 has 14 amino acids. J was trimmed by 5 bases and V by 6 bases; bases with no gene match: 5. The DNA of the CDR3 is TGTGCCAGCAGGCCAGGGGGCCAGACCGGGGAGCTGTTTTTT. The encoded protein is CASRPGGQTGELFF.

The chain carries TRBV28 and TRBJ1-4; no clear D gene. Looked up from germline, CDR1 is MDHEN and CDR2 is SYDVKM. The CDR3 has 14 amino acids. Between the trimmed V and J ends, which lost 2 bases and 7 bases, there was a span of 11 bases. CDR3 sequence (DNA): TGTGCCAGCAGTTTAGGGCCAGATTTTGAAAAACTGTTTTTT. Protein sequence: CASSLGPDFEKLFF.

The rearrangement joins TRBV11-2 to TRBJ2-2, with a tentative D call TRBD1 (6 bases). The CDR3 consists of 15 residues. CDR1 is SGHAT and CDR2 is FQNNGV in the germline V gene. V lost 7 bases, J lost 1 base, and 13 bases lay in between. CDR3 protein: CASTRQVVNTGELFF. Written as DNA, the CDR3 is TGTGCCAGCACCCGACAGGTTGTGAACACCGGGGAGCTGTTTTTT.

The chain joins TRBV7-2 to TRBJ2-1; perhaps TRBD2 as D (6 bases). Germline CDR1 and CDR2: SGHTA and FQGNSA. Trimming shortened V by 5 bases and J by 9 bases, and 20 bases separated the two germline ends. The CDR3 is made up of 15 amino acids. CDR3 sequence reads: CASSPGTFTWGEQFF. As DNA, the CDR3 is TGTGCCAGCAGCCCCGGGACTTTTACCTGGGGTGAGCAGTTCTTC.

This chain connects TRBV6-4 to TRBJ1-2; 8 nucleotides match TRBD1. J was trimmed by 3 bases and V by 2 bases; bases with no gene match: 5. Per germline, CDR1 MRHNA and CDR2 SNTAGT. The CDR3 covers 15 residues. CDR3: CASSDQMTGDYGYTF. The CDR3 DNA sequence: TGTGCCAGCAGTGACCAAATGACAGGGGACTATGGCTACACCTTC.